This T cell receptor beta chain was obtained from a study of blood T cell repertoires in COVID-19. In the source study's methods: Amplification of reference gene primers was used by the study to estimate nucleated cell counts. Data came from immunoSEQ multiplex PCR; TCRdb stores just in-frame clones and leaves some out. V and J calls plus clone size are reproduced from that table; the DNA served to infer D and trimming. The table includes about 250,000 clones, about 89% detected once. The germline V gene has CDR1 LNHDA and CDR2 SQIVND (reference sequence). V was trimmed by 3 bases and J by 3 bases, leaving 17 bases between them. The CDR3 sequence is 16 residues long.

Sequenced material: peripheral blood. This chain connects TRBV19 to TRBJ1-2; D gene uncertain. The receptor's source is a woman aged 55-75 years who had recovered from COVID-19. The CDR3 sequence is CASSISSDYGDYGYTF. CDR3 in DNA: TGTGCCAGTAGTATTAGTTCTGATTATGGTGACTATGGCTACACCTTC.